This T cell receptor beta chain was observed in a study of shared clonotypes between healthy human individuals. There are 14 residues in the CDR3. Germline-derived CDR1 and CDR2 are SGHNT and YYREEE (reference sequence). The V gene end was trimmed by 4 bases and the J gene end by 4 bases; junction bases not matched to a gene: 7. The table came from immunoSEQ multiplex PCR; TCRdb's copy has only in-frame clones and leaves some out. This sample has about 2.4 million clones, with under 95% found just once. Concerning this clone: The antigen is undetermined.

Study-wide results and caveats: The naive CD4 repertoires of several donors were compared, and around 5.1% of clonotypes were shared. Clonotype sharing among the donors was expected to vary with sequencing depth.

All participating donors were Caucasian adults from Nashville, Tennessee. The sequenced sample consisted of naive CD4+ T cells from PBMCs. Subset in this sample: CD45RA+ positively selected. The V call is TRBV5-4, the J call TRBJ2-5, with TRBD2 identical over 7 bases. The clonotype was recovered from a young man in good health. Some clones in this sample may be carry-over from other donors' samples. The CDR3 DNA reads as TGTGCCAGCAGCCGAGGCGGGAGTGCAGAGACCCAGTACTTC. It yields the protein CASSRGGSAETQYF.